The text below deals with one T cell receptor beta chain. The antigen is not known. These data come from a study of cytomegalovirus exposure and HLA in healthy donors. Points from the study as a whole: Follow-up analysis later connected one missense variant in DCLRE1C with trimming of TCR beta V- and J-genes. Reports credit the classifier with highly specific, highly sensitive diagnosis of cytomegalovirus status.

13 Jbeta primers and 60 Vbeta primers were used for the PCR. Some clones are missing from TCRdb's copy, which holds only in-frame ones; the method was immunoSEQ multiplex PCR. The sample has nearly 110,000 clones, roughly 80% seen once. The V end lost 4 bases, the J end lost 5 bases, and 14 bases lay between the germline ends. Germline CDR1 is MDHEN and CDR2 is SYDVKM. This CDR3 has 15 residues. The sample was PBMCs. The chain uses TRBV28 and TRBJ1-4, with D perhaps TRBD1 (6 bases). This TCR came from a man aged 45-65 years in good health and CMV-seronegative. The CDR3 region is CASSSPTGRNEKLFF. CDR3 DNA sequence: TGTGCCAGCAGTTCGCCGACAGGCAGAAATGAAAAACTGTTTTTT.